The clone carrying this TCR beta chain was observed at least ten times. Priming of first-strand cDNA relied on TRAV- and TRBV-specific primers (covering alpha and beta chains). With a V-primer adapter and a constant-region primer, TCRs were amplified for 20 PCR cycles. Amplification (by in vitro transcription) was performed on isolated mRNA. TCRdb fed the reads into MiXCR, producing one record per CDR3 protein. The profile shows tens of thousands of distinct CDR3 sequences, about 18% of them singletons. The record originates from a study of low-dose radiotherapy and immunotherapy resistance in tumors. The wider study: Intravenous ipilimumab 1 mg/kg every six weeks was given with nivolumab 240 mg every two weeks.

The time point was: before trial treatment. Ipilimumab, nivolumab, aspirin, low-dose cyclophosphamide and low-dose radiotherapy were administered to donors. The CDR3 is 14 amino acids. Trimming removed 2 bases from V and 11 bases from J; junction bases left unmatched: 11. Per the germline V gene, CDR1 is LGHDT and CDR2 is YNNKEL (reference sequence). The source is a male donor with prostate cancer. The J gene is TRBJ1-1, the V gene TRBV3-1; 7 bases align to TRBD1. Sequences were derived from PBMCs, sampled before treatment. The CDR3 nucleotides are TGTGCCAGCAGCCAACGTGGACAGGACCGGCGGGCTTTCTTT. Encoded protein: CASSQRGQDRRAFF.